What follows are 5 T cell receptor beta chains derived from one specimen sequenced in a study of blood T cell repertoires in COVID-19. TCRdb's copy holds only in-frame clones and misses some; the assay was immunoSEQ multiplex PCR. The sample holds more than 85,000 clones; approximately 86% are singletons and the top ten take roughly 3.1%. The sample comprised peripheral blood. All receptors come from a man in his fifties with active or convalescent COVID-19.

This sequence joins TRBV18 and TRBJ1-1; 8 positions agree with TRBD1. Germline-derived CDR1 and CDR2 are KGHSH and LQKENI. The CDR3 length is 15 residues. The J segment lost 2 bases and the V segment lost 2 bases, leaving 4 bases of the junction unmatched. The CDR3 DNA follows: TGTGCCAGCTCACCAACCGGACAGGGCAACACTGAAGCTTTCTTT. Encoded protein: CASSPTGQGNTEAFF.

This clone was observed a handful of times. V gene TRBV10-3 combines with J gene TRBJ1-1; 11 bases align to TRBD1. Germline V gene data show CDR1 as ENHRY and CDR2 as SYGVKD. The CDR3 covers 17 residues. Germline trimming cut 4 bases from V and 1 base from J; bases unmatched to any gene: 8. The CDR3 nucleotides are TGTGCCATCAGTGCTGGGAGGACAGGGGGCGAGAACACTGAAGCTTTCTTT. Protein: CAISAGRTGGENTEAFF.

To note about this clone: The sample contains more than one DNA sequence encoding this CDR3. The chain is built from TRBV5-6 and TRBJ2-1; D might be TRBD1 (5 bases). There are 15 residues in the CDR3. Trimming removed 2 bases at V and 0 bases at J, with 9 bases between. Germline V CDR1 and CDR2: SGHDT, YYEEEE. The CDR3 nucleotides are TGTGCCAGCAGCTTAGGCCAGGGCTCCTACAATGAGCAGTTCTTC. Translating gives CASSLGQGSYNEQFF.

V and J are TRBV3-1 (or the pseudogene TRBV3-2) and TRBJ2-3, with D possibly matching TRBD2 (6 bases). V shed 0 bases and J shed 0 bases, with 10 bases lying between them. CDR1 is LGHDT and CDR2 is YNNKEL in the germline V gene (reference sequence). The CDR3 extends over 16 amino acids. CDR3 nucleotides: TGTGCCAGCAGCCAAGATCCGCGGGGTAGCACAGATACGCAGTATTTT. This codes for CASSQDPRGSTDTQYF.

This chain links TRBV3-1 (or the pseudogene TRBV3-2) with TRBJ1-3; 7 bases agree with TRBD1. Germline assignment: CDR1 LGHDT and CDR2 YNNKEL (reference sequence). V gave up 4 bases and J gave up 0 bases; unmatched junction bases: 9. CDR3 length: 17 amino acids. The chain's CDR3 is CASSLTGFGVSGNTIYF. DNA for the CDR3: TGTGCCAGCAGCCTGACAGGGTTCGGCGTCTCTGGAAACACCATATATTTT.